These 24 T cell receptor beta chains share one sample of origin, sequenced in a study of Ad26.COV2.S vaccination and SARS-CoV-2 variants. Treatment: about 20 received Ad26.COV2.S at low or high dose, single or two shots; 5 received placebo; per-sample allocation not given. Sampling was performed 63 days after the first vaccine or placebo injection. The table came from immunoSEQ multiplex PCR; TCRdb's copy has only in-frame clones and leaves some out. The sample yields a few hundred thousand clones, 90% seen once. The sample here was peripheral blood, taken in a trial of Ad26.COV2.S vaccine versus placebo. These receptors were taken from a person aged 18 to 59 who received the Ad26.COV2.S COVID-19 vaccine or a placebo.

On this clone itself: This sample also contains other DNA sequences that code for the same CDR3. V gene TRBV27 combines with J gene TRBJ2-1; 11 nucleotides align to TRBD2. The V gene end was trimmed by 9 bases and the J gene end by 4 bases; junction bases not matched to a gene: 8. This CDR3 has 15 amino acids. The germline gives CDR1 MNHEY, CDR2 SMNVEV (reference sequence). The CDR3 bases are TGTGCCAGTGCCCCCGGGACTAGCGGTTACAATGAGCAGTTCTTC. As protein: CASAPGTSGYNEQFF.

The rearrangement links TRBV29-1 to TRBJ2-5, with 12 bases identical to TRBD2. V was pared by 4 bases and J by 5 bases, with 5 bases of the junction left unmatched. Germline CDR1 reads SQVTM; CDR2 reads ANQGSEA. There are 14 residues in the CDR3. The CDR3 protein is CSVGLAGGGETQYF. In DNA form, the CDR3 reads TGCAGCGTTGGGCTAGCGGGAGGGGGGGAGACCCAGTACTTC.

The chain uses TRBV9 and TRBJ1-3; TRBD1 matches 8 bases. With 2 bases clipped from V and 3 bases from J, the junction kept 4 bases outside the gene matches. There are 15 residues in the CDR3. Germline loops: CDR1 SGDLS, CDR2 YYNGEE. Here the CDR3 DNA reads TGTGCCAGCAGCGTGACCGGGACAGGTGGAAACACCATATATTTT. The encoded protein is CASSVTGTGGNTIYF. The full variable domain, rest sourced from reference TRBV9 and TRBJ1-3, is DSGVTQTPKHLITATGQRVTLRCSPRSGDLSVYWYQQSLDQGLQFLIQYYNGEERAKGNILERFSAQQFPDLHSELNLSSLELGDSALYFCASSVTGTGGNTIYFGEGSWLTVV.

V gene TRBV21-1 combines with J gene TRBJ1-4; TRBD1 was called by the table and not checked on the DNA. TRBV21-1 has pseudogene status. CDR3 length: 14 residues. CDR3 amino acids: CASTPGTGGEKLFF. DNA for the CDR3: TGTGCCAGCACCCCCGGGACAGGGGGTGAAAAACTGTTTTTT.

The chain combines TRBV5-3 with TRBJ1-2; TRBD1 aligns across 9 bases. TRBV5-3 is assigned to the ORF class and has an uncertain function. V lost 4 bases to trimming and J lost 0 bases; unmatched junction nucleotides: 10. The CDR3 extends over 17 amino acids. The CDR3 bases are TGTGCCAGAAGCCTTAGGACAGGGGAAGTCCCTAACTATGGCTACACCTTC. Translating it yields CARSLRTGEVPNYGYTF.

The chain links TRBV7-3 to TRBJ2-7; 11 bases match TRBD2. The germline gives CDR1 SGHTA, CDR2 FQGTGA. The CDR3 runs to 20 residues. V lost 4 bases, J lost 4 bases, and 21 bases stayed unmatched. The CDR3 sequence is CASSCRGGSGRAAVIYEQYF. Written as DNA, the CDR3 is TGTGCCAGCAGCTGTAGAGGGGGTAGCGGGAGGGCCGCTGTAATTTACGAGCAGTACTTC.

This chain links TRBV28 with TRBJ1-1, with D uncertain. The CDR3 loop spans 15 amino acids. Germline V lookup: CDR1 MDHEN, CDR2 SYDVKM. V was clipped by 5 bases and J by 0 bases, with 13 bases between them. CDR3: CASSLMTVMNTEAFF. The CDR3 DNA sequence: TGTGCCAGCAGTCTAATGACGGTTATGAACACTGAAGCTTTCTTT.

The chain carries TRBV3-1 (or the pseudogene TRBV3-2) and TRBJ2-2, with D perhaps TRBD1 (5 bases). Germline V gives CDR1 LGHDT, CDR2 YNNKEL (reference sequence). This CDR3 region has 16 residues. V was trimmed by 2 bases and J by 4 bases, leaving 14 bases between them. The CDR3 loop is CASSQYPKGPTGELFF. The CDR3 coding sequence is TGTGCCAGCAGCCAATACCCGAAGGGGCCCACCGGGGAGCTGTTTTTT.

The chain has TRBV2 and TRBJ2-1; the match to TRBD2 covers 9 bases. After removal of 5 bases from V and 5 bases from J, the junction contained 13 bases not matched to a gene. Germline V gene lookup returns CDR1 SNHLY and CDR2 FYNNEI. This CDR3 has 17 amino acids. CDR3 region: CASSTIAGAYRHNEQFF. The CDR3 region has the DNA TGTGCCAGCAGTACCATAGCGGGAGCTTATAGACACAATGAGCAGTTCTTC.

The rearrangement uses TRBV10-3 and TRBJ1-2; the D gene is possibly TRBD1 (5 bases). CDR3 length: 16 residues. Germline V CDR1 and CDR2: ENHRY, SYGVKD. V gave up 3 bases and J gave up 4 bases, with 18 bases separating them. CDR3 sequence reads: CAISDLITDTSYGYTF. CDR3 DNA sequence: TGTGCCATCAGTGATCTCATAACGGACACCTCCTATGGCTACACCTTC.

The V and J genes are TRBV2 and TRBJ2-1; D might be TRBD2 (6 bases). The germline V gene has CDR1 SNHLY and CDR2 FYNNEI. The V and J ends lost 8 bases and 4 bases respectively, with 15 bases between them. The CDR3 totals 14 residues. As DNA, the CDR3 is TGTGCCAGCCGTAGGGACTTTTCTTACAATGAGCAGTTCTTC. Protein sequence: CASRRDFSYNEQFF.

This sequence joins TRBV19 and TRBJ1-3, with D unclear. V shed 4 bases and J shed 0 bases, with 10 bases lying between them. Germline loops: CDR1 LNHDA, CDR2 SQIVND (reference sequence). This CDR3 comprises 15 residues. The CDR3 reads CASSRNPGSGNTIYF. The CDR3, as DNA: TGTGCCAGTAGTAGGAACCCGGGCTCTGGAAACACCATATATTTT.

V and J are TRBV30 and TRBJ1-5; D is ambiguous. V was cut by 0 bases and J by 2 bases, with 11 bases left in between. The CDR3 spans 15 residues. Looked up from germline, CDR1 is GTSNPN and CDR2 is SVGIG (reference sequence). DNA of the CDR3: TGTGCCTGGAGTGTAGGTCCCGGTGGCAATCAGCCCCAGCATTTT. Amino acids: CAWSVGPGGNQPQHF.

The chain has TRBV6-5 and TRBJ1-1; D unclear. The germline V and J ends were trimmed by 5 bases and 2 bases, with 6 bases remaining between them. The CDR3 runs 12 residues. In germline, CDR1 is MNHEY, CDR2 SVGAGI. Here the CDR3 reads CASSRYNTEAFF. The DNA for the CDR3 is TGTGCCAGCAGTCGCTATAACACTGAAGCTTTCTTT.

The chain uses TRBV4-3 and TRBJ1-5; perhaps TRBD1 as D (5 bases). The CDR3 consists of 13 residues. Germline V lookup: CDR1 LGHNA, CDR2 YSLEER. The V and J ends lost 0 bases and 12 bases respectively, with 12 bases between them. The CDR3 reads CASSQDPGGVQHF. The CDR3 nucleotides read TGCGCCAGCAGCCAAGATCCGGGGGGGGTCCAGCATTTT.

This clone was observed once. This chain links TRBV19 with TRBJ2-7, with D possibly being TRBD1 (6 bases). The CDR3 is made up of 16 amino acids. Germline V gives CDR1 LNHDA, CDR2 SQIVND (reference sequence). Trimming cost V 9 bases and J 2 bases, with 23 bases left between them. The CDR3 spells CASRRAAGVGAYEQYF. Here the CDR3 DNA reads TGTGCCAGCAGACGGGCTGCAGGGGTAGGGGCCTACGAGCAGTACTTC.

The CDR3 DNA is TGTGCCAGCAGCGTTAGGGTGGGAGGGCCTACAGATACGCAGTATTTT. Its translation: CASSVRVGGPTDTQYF. This chain joins TRBV7-6 and TRBJ2-3; TRBD2 matches 7 bases. Losses at the gene ends were 5 bases for V and 3 bases for J; bases not matched to a gene: 11. The germline V gene has CDR1 SGHVS and CDR2 FNYEAQ. The CDR3 sequence is 16 residues long.

The genes are TRBV5-6 and TRBJ1-2; D not resolved. CDR1 and CDR2 from the germline V gene are SGHDT and YYEEEE. This CDR3 spans 13 amino acids. The ends were cut back, 5 bases at V and 4 bases at J, with 12 bases in the middle. The DNA of the CDR3 is TGTGCCAGCAGTTATGACGTCTCCTATGGCTACACCTTC. This encodes CASSYDVSYGYTF.

This sequence joins TRBV7-8 and TRBJ2-7; 13 nucleotides line up with TRBD2. Germline V lookup: CDR1 SGHVS, CDR2 FQNEAQ. The CDR3 has 19 residues. Trimming took 1 base from V and 1 from J; bases not matched to a gene: 10. CDR3 nucleotides: TGTGCCAGCAGCTTAGGGACTAGCGGGAGCCCTATGAGTTCCTACGAGCAGTACTTC. Translating it yields CASSLGTSGSPMSSYEQYF.

The CDR3 region has the DNA TGTGCCAGCAGCGTAGGCGGGAGGGCCGGGGAGACCCAGTACTTC. Amino acid sequence: CASSVGGRAGETQYF. The chain has TRBV9 and TRBJ2-5, with 9 bases aligning to TRBD2. With V trimmed by 0 bases and J by 5 bases, 5 bases remained unmatched. The length of the CDR3 is 15 residues. From germline, CDR1 is SGDLS and CDR2 YYNGEE.

The chain is built from TRBV30 and TRBJ1-2; 8 nucleotides line up with TRBD1. The CDR3 has 14 amino acids. Germline lookup yields CDR1 GTSNPN and CDR2 SVGIG (reference sequence). V gave up 0 bases and J gave up 2 bases; unmatched junction bases: 2. CDR3 in DNA: TGTGCCTGGAGTGTATGGACAGGGAACTATGGCTACACCTTC. Translated: CAWSVWTGNYGYTF.

This clone has just a few counts. V is TRBV6-4 and J is TRBJ2-1; D perhaps matches TRBD2 (6 bases). Trimming took 2 bases from V and 0 from J, leaving 8 bases between them. The CDR3 length is 15 residues. Germline CDR1 MRHNA, CDR2 SNTAGT. The CDR3 DNA reads TGTGCCAGCAGTGACCAAGCGGGCTCCTACAATGAGCAGTTCTTC. It yields the protein CASSDQAGSYNEQFF.

V is TRBV10-1 and J is TRBJ2-7, with 9 nucleotides matching TRBD1. The CDR3 has 14 residues. Losses at the gene ends were 2 bases for V and 5 bases for J; bases not matched to a gene: 4. Germline loops: CDR1 WNHNN, CDR2 SYGVQD (reference sequence). CDR3 in amino acids: CASSEGTGHHEQYF. CDR3 nucleotide sequence: TGCGCCAGCAGTGAGGGGACAGGGCACCACGAGCAGTACTTC.

The gene calls are TRBV10-3 and TRBJ2-3, with D perhaps matching TRBD2 (5 bases). Trimming shortened V by 3 bases and J by 3 bases, and 10 bases separated the two germline ends. Germline V gives CDR1 ENHRY, CDR2 SYGVKD. The CDR3 sequence is 14 residues long. CDR3 region: CAISERTGTDTQYF. The CDR3 DNA reads as TGTGCCATCAGTGAACGGACGGGAACAGATACGCAGTATTTT.